A single TCR beta chain is shown here with its context. These data are taken from a study of cytomegalovirus exposure and HLA in healthy donors. The CDR3 is made up of 13 amino acids. Unmatched junction bases numbered 5, after V lost 5 bases and J lost 5 bases. In germline, CDR1 is LNHDA, CDR2 SQIVND (reference sequence). Primers for the PCR totalled 60 Vbeta and 13 Jbeta. Profiling relied on immunoSEQ multiplex PCR, and the TCRdb table lists in-frame clones only, not all of them. This table lists 70,000 to 85,000 clones. The chain couples TRBV19 to TRBJ2-7, with 8 bases aligning to TRBD1. This TCR was recovered from a female donor in good health and CMV-seropositive. The specimen was PBMCs. CDR3 residues: CASSPSGGHEQYF. CDR3 nucleotide sequence: TGTGCCAGTAGTCCATCAGGGGGCCACGAGCAGTACTTC.